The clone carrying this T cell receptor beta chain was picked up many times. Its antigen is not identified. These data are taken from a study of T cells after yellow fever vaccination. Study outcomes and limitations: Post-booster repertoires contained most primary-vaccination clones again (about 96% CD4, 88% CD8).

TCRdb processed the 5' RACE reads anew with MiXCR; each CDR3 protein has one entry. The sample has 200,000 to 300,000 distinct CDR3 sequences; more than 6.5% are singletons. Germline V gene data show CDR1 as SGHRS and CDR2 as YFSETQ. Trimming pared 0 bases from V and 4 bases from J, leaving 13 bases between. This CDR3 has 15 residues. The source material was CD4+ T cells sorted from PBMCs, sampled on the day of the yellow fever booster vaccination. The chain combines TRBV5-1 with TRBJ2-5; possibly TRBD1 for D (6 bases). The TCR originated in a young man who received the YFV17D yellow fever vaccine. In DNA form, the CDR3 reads TGCGCCAGCAGCTTGGCCAGGGGATCTCGAGAGACCCAGTACTTC. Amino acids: CASSLARGSRETQYF.